A single sample gave rise to the 7 T cell receptor beta chains below, sequenced in a study of vaccination and CD4 T cells after COVID-19. Their cognate antigens are unknown. Scientists ran DNA taken from cultured CD4+ T cells through the Oncomine TCR Beta short-read assay for sequencing. Using its own MiXCR run on the PCR reads, TCRdb lists one record per CDR3 protein. The sample has around 18,000 distinct CDR3 sequences; about 45% are singletons. Regarding time point: late sampling 161 to 241 days after vaccination in a few convalescent patients. Treatment reported: roughly ten-day PBMC culture with coronavirus spike peptide pools or control peptides (ViraFEST assay). The sequencing here drew on CD4+ T cells from blood, cultured in vitro, taken about 7 months after SARS-CoV-2 vaccination. The receptors here all came from a human donor who had recovered from COVID-19.

This chain connects TRBV20-1 to TRBJ2-1, with TRBD2 matching over 7 bases. In germline, CDR1 is DFQATT, CDR2 SNEGSKA (reference sequence). Germline trimming cut 3 bases from V and 0 bases from J; bases unmatched to any gene: 8. The CDR3 loop spans 16 amino acids. The CDR3 DNA sequence: TGCAGTGCTAGGTTGCGGGGAGGGAGCTCCTACAATGAGCAGTTCTTC. Its protein product is CSARLRGGSSYNEQFF.

This chain connects TRBV21-1 to TRBJ2-1; the table names TRBD2, a call not compared with the DNA. TRBV21-1 is given as a pseudogene. This CDR3 spans 16 amino acids. This CDR3 is CASSKVSGLATHEQFF. The CDR3 nucleotides read TGTGCCAGCAGCAAAGTTTCTGGACTAGCGACACATGAGCAGTTCTTC.

The V and J genes are TRBV6-5 and TRBJ1-1; a weak D match, TRBD1 (5 bases). The germline V gene encodes CDR1 MNHEY and CDR2 SVGAGI. With 1 base removed from V and 4 bases from J, the gap between germline ends came to 10 bases. The CDR3 length is 14 residues. The chain's CDR3 is CASSYFRGPTEAFF. The CDR3 coding sequence is TGTGCCAGCAGTTACTTCCGGGGCCCCACTGAAGCTTTCTTT.

In this sample, this clonotype turned up a few times. The V and J genes are TRBV27 and TRBJ2-5; 8 positions match TRBD1. The germline CDR1 and CDR2 sequences are MNHEY and SMNVEV (reference sequence). V was clipped by 7 bases and J by 7 bases; unmatched bases: 8. CDR3 length equals 13 residues. The CDR3 sequence: CASKRTGLMTQYF. CDR3 sequence (DNA): TGTGCCAGCAAACGGACAGGGCTTATGACCCAGTACTTC.

This clonotype was seen just once. V gene TRBV7-8 combines with J gene TRBJ1-2; 8 bases line up with TRBD1. Germline V gene sequence: CDR1 SGHVS, CDR2 FQNEAQ. V lost 5 bases and J lost 4; bases outside the gene matches: 9. The CDR3 runs to 15 residues. Here the CDR3 reads CASSDIWTGSYGYTF. The CDR3 bases are TGTGCCAGCAGCGACATTTGGACAGGGTCCTATGGCTACACCTTC. The entire variable domain, with the rest obtained from reference TRBV7-8 and TRBJ1-2, is as follows: GAGVSQSPRYKVAKRGQDVALRCDPISGHVSLFWYQQALGQGPEFLTYFQNEAQLDKSGLPSDRFFAERPEGSVSTLKIQRTQQEDSAVYLCASSDIWTGSYGYTFGSGTRLTVV.

V gene TRBV7-9 combines with J gene TRBJ2-7; possible D gene TRBD2, 7 bases. The length of the CDR3 is 13 residues. The germline CDR1 and CDR2 sequences are SEHNR and FQNEAQ (reference sequence). V lost 3 bases and J 7 bases, leaving 13 bases between the germline ends. The CDR3 bases are TGTGCCAGCAGCTTTCCAGGGGAGGGGGAGCAGTACTTC. Amino acids: CASSFPGEGEQYF.

This clonotype was seen more than once but under ten times. Written as DNA, the CDR3 is TGTGCCAGCAGCCGAGGGGGGGCGCGGACTGAAGCTTTCTTT. It specifies CASSRGGARTEAFF. The chain has TRBV27 and TRBJ1-1, with D possibly TRBD1 on 6 matching bases. Trimming removed 6 bases at V and 5 bases at J, with 16 bases between. Germline V gives CDR1 MNHEY, CDR2 SMNVEV (reference sequence). CDR3 length: 14 residues.